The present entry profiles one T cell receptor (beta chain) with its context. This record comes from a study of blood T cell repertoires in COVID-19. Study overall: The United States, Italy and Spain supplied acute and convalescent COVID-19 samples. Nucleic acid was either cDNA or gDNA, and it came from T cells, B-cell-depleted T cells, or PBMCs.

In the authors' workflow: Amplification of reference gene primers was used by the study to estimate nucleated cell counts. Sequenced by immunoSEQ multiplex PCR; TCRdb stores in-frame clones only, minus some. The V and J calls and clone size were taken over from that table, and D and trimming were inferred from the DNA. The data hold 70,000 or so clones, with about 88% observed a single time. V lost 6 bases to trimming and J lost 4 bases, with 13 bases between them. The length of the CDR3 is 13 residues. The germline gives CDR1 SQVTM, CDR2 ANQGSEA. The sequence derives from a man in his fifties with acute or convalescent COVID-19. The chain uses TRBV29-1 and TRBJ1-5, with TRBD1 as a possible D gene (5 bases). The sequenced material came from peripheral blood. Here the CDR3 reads CSVAGTENQPQHF. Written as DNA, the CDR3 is TGCAGCGTAGCCGGGACTGAGAATCAGCCCCAGCATTTT.